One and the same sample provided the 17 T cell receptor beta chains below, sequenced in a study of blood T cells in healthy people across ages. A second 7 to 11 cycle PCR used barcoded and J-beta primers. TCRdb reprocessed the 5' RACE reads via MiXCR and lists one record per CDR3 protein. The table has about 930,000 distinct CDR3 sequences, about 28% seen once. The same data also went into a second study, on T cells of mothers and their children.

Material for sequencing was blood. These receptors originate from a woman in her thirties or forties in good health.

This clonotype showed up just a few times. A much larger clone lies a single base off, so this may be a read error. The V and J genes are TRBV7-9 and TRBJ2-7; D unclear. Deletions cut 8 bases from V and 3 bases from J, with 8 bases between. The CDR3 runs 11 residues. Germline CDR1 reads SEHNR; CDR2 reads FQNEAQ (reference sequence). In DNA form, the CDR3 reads TGTGCCAGCGGCGCGAACTACGAGCAGTACTTC. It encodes CASGANYEQYF.

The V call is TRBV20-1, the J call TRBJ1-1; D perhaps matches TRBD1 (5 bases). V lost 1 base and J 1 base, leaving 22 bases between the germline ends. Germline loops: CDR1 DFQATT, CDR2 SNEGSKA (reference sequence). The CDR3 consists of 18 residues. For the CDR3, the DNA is TGCAGTGCTAGAGGGCAGGGTAGGGGTAGGGGTTGGAACACTGAAGCTTTCTTT. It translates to CSARGQGRGRGWNTEAFF.

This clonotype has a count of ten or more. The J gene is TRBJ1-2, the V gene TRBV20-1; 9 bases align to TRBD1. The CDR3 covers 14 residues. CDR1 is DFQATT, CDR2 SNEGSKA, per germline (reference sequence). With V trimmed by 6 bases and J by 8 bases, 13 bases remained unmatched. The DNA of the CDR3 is TGCAGTGCCTTTCCGGGACAGGGTGGTAAAGGCTACACCTTC. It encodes CSAFPGQGGKGYTF.

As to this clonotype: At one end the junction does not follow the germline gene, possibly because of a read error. CDR3 DNA sequence: TGTGCTAGCGGCCCCGTAGCGGGGGTTTACAATGAGCAGGTCTTC. It is translated as CASGPVAGVYNEQVF. The rearrangement uses TRBV7-7 and TRBJ2-1; 9 nucleotides line up with TRBD2. Germline CDR1 reads SSHAT; CDR2 reads FNYEAQ (reference sequence). CDR3 length: 15 amino acids.

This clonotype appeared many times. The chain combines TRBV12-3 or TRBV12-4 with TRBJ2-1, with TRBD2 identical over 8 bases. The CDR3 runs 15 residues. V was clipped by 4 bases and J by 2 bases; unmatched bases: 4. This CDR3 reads CASSYSGGPYNEQFF. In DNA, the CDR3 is TGTGCCAGCAGTTACTCGGGGGGGCCCTACAATGAGCAGTTCTTC.

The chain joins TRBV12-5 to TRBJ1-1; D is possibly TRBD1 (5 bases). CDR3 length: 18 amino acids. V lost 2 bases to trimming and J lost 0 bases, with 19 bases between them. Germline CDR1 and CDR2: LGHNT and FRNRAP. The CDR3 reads CASGLRPLGQGMNTEAFF. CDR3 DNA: TGTGCTAGTGGTTTGCGACCCCTAGGTCAGGGCATGAACACTGAAGCTTTCTTT.

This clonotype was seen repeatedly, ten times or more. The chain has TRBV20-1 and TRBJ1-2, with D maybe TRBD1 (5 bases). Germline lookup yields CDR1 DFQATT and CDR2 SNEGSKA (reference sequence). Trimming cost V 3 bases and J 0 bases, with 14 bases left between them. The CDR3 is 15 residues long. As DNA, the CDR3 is TGCAGTGCTAGCTTCCGGGACCTAGCTAACTATGGCTACACCTTC. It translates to CSASFRDLANYGYTF.

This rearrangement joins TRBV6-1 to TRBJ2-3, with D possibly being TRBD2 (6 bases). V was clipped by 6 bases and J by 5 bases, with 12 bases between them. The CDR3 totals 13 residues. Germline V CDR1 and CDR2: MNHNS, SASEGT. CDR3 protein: CASSRGSGDTQYF. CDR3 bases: TGTGCCAGCAGCCGGGGGTCCGGAGATACGCAGTATTTT.

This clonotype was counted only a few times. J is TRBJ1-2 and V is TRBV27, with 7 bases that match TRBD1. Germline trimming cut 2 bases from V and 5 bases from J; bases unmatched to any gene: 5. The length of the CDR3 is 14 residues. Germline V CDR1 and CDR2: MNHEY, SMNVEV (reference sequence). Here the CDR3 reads CASSLAQGRYGYTF. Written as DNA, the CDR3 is TGTGCCAGCAGTTTAGCACAGGGGAGGTATGGCTACACCTTC.

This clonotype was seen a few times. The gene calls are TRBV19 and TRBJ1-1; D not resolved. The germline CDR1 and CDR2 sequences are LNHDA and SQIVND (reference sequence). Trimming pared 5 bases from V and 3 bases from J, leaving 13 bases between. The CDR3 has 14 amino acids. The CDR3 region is CASSLNQRDTEAFF. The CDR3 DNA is TGTGCCAGTAGTCTAAATCAGAGGGACACTGAAGCTTTCTTT. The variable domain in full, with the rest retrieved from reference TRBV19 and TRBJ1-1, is DGGITQSPKYLFRKEGQNVTLSCEQNLNHDAMYWYRQDPGQGLRLIYYSQIVNDFQKGDIAEGYSVSREKKESFPLTVTSAQKNPTAFYLCASSLNQRDTEAFFGQGTRLTVV.

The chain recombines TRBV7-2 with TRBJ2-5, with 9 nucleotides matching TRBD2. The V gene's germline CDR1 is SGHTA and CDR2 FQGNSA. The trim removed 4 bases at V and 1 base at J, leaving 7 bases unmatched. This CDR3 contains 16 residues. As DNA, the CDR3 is TGTGCCAGCAGCTCTCGGACTAGCGAAATCCAAGAGACCCAGTACTTC. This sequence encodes CASSSRTSEIQETQYF.

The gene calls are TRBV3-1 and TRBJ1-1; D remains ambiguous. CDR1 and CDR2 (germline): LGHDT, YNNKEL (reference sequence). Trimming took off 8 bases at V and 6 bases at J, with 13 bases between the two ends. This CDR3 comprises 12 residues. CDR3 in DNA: TGTGCCAGCTCGGTCGGTAAATCTGAAGCTTTCTTT. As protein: CASSVGKSEAFF.

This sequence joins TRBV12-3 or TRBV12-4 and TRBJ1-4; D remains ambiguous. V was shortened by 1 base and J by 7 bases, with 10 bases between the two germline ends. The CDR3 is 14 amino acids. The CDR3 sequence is CASSLGTMGEKLFF. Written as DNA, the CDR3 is TGTGCCAGCAGTTTAGGGACCATGGGTGAAAAACTGTTTTTT.

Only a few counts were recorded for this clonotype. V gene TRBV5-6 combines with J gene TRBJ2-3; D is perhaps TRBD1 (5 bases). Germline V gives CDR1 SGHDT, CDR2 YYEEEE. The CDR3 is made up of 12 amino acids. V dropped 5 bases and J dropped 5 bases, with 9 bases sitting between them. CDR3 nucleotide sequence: TGTGCCAGCAGTTTAGGACAAGATACGCAGTATTTT. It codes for CASSLGQDTQYF.

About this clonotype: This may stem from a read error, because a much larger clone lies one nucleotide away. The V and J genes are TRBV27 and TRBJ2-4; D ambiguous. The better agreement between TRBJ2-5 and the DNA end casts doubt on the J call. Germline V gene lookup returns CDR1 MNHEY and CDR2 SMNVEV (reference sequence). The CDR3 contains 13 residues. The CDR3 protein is CASSPFLRETQYF. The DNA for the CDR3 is TGTGCCAGCAGCCCTTTTTTGAGAGAGACCCAGTACTTC.

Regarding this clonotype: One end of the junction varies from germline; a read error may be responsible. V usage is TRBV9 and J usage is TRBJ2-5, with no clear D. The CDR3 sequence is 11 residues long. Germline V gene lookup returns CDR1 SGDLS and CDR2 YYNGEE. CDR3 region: CTSSPGETQYF. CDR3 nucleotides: TGTACCAGCAGCCCGGGAGAGACCCAGTACTTC.

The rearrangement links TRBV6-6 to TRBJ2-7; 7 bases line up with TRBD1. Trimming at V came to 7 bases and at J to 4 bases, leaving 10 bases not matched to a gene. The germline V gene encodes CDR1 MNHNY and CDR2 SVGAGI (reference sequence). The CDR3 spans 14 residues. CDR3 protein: CASTRGLGAYEQYF. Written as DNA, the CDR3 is TGTGCCAGCACAAGGGGGCTGGGGGCATACGAGCAGTACTTC.